This TCR beta chain was sequenced during a study of blood T cell repertoires in COVID-19. Study context: Acute-phase and convalescent COVID-19 samples originated in the United States, Italy and Spain. T cells, B-cell-depleted T cells, or PBMCs provided the cDNA or gDNA that served as material.

The CDR3 runs to 18 residues. The germline CDR1 and CDR2 sequences are ENHRY and SYGVKD. The junction had 9 bases not matched to a gene; V was cut back by 4 bases and J by 0 bases. Under the authors' procedure: Amplifying reference gene primers gave estimates of nucleated cell counts. Assay: immunoSEQ multiplex PCR; the TCRdb copy retains only in-frame clones and omits some. V and J calls and clone size are given by that table; D and trimming were obtained from the DNA. The profile shows approximately 130,000 clones, around nine tenths of them singletons. The sequencing sample was made of peripheral blood. This TCR came from a human donor in a cohort sampled during active COVID-19. V is TRBV10-3 and J is TRBJ2-3; 11 bases match TRBD2. The CDR3 nucleotides are TGTGCCATCAGTGGGATGCAGGGACTAGCGGTTAGCACAGATACGCAGTATTTT. Translating gives CAISGMQGLAVSTDTQYF.